The 25 T cell receptor beta chains below come from one sample, sequenced in a study of early T cells in non-severe SARS-CoV-2 infection (dated by TCRdb to the early 2020s). The method was 5' RACE. The sequencer listed for this sample is NextSeq 500. TCRdb cleaned the public reads at Q25 with fastp, built clones with MiXCR and kept in-frame beta chains. Under each unique CDR3 protein, matching rows form one entry showing the most common genes and DNA. In all, the sample holds about 48,000 distinct CDR3 sequences, and 6.2% of those were seen once. Approximately 6.9% of the sample is taken by the ten largest. Sequences were derived from whole blood, sampled at baseline. The receptor set was obtained from an adult who was a healthcare worker with PCR-confirmed SARS-CoV-2 infection or an uninfected control (not recorded which).

This clonotype was detected ten times or more. The chain has TRBV10-3 and TRBJ2-2; possible D gene TRBD1, 5 bases. Trimming left V 6 bases short and J 5 bases short, with 10 bases between. Per the germline V gene, CDR1 is ENHRY and CDR2 is SYGVKD. The CDR3 runs to 13 residues. In DNA, the CDR3 is TGTGCCATCAGAAAGACAGATACCGGGGAGCTGTTTTTT. Its translation is CAIRKTDTGELFF.

In this sample, this clonotype turned up a few times. The V call is TRBV28, the J call TRBJ2-2; TRBD2 agrees at 8 bases. This CDR3 contains 18 residues. CDR1 and CDR2 from the germline V gene are MDHEN and SYDVKM. J gave up 5 bases and V 1 base, and 12 bases lay outside the gene matches. DNA for the CDR3: TGTGCCAGCAGTTTATTCCGGGGGGGCACCGGAGGAACCGGGGAGCTGTTTTTT. Protein: CASSLFRGGTGGTGELFF.

This clonotype was picked up many times. DNA of the CDR3: TGTGCCAGCAGTCCCATGGCAGGCCAAGAGACCCAGTACTTC. It is translated as CASSPMAGQETQYF. The chain employs TRBV28 and TRBJ2-5; D unresolved. The V end was cut by 5 bases, the J end by 1 base, with 11 bases between. CDR3 length: 14 residues. Germline V gene lookup returns CDR1 MDHEN and CDR2 SYDVKM.

A remark on this clonotype: Sequence at one end of the junction differs from germline and may be a read error. V and J are TRBV18 and TRBJ2-6; 11 bases map to TRBD1. In germline, CDR1 is KGHSH, CDR2 LQKENI. The CDR3 contains 19 residues. The chain's CDR3 is CTSSPSLGQGDSGANVLTF. The CDR3 coding sequence is TGTACCAGCTCACCATCTTTGGGACAGGGGGACTCTGGGGCCAACGTCCTGACTTTC. Full variable domain (rest looked up from reference TRBV18 and TRBJ2-6): NAGVMQNPRHLVRRRGQEARLRCSPMKGHSHVYWYRQLPEEGLKFMVYLQKENIIDESGMPKERFSAEFPKEGPSILRIQQVVRGDSAAYFCTSSPSLGQGDSGANVLTFGAGSRLTVL.

This clonotype was counted many times. This chain uses TRBV10-3 with TRBJ1-5; TRBD1 agrees at 9 bases. The CDR3 loop spans 15 amino acids. CDR1 and CDR2 (germline): ENHRY, SYGVKD. The V gene end was trimmed by 4 bases and the J gene end by 3 bases; junction bases not matched to a gene: 4. The CDR3 sequence: CAISAGTGPNQPQHF. The CDR3 region has the DNA TGTGCCATCAGTGCCGGGACAGGGCCCAATCAGCCCCAGCATTTT.

This clonotype was observed at least ten times. The rearrangement links TRBV28 to TRBJ2-7; 11 nucleotides agree with TRBD2. Trimming cost V 6 bases and J 5 bases; bases outside gene matches: 3. Germline CDR1 and CDR2: MDHEN and SYDVKM. The CDR3 sequence is 13 residues long. The CDR3 protein is CASRTSGIDEQYF. CDR3 in DNA: TGTGCCAGCAGGACTAGCGGGATCGACGAGCAGTACTTC. The variable domain in full, completed from reference TRBV28 and TRBJ2-7, reads DVKVTQSSRYLVKRTGEKVFLECVQDMDHENMFWYRQDPGLGLRLIYFSYDVKMKEKGDIPEGYSVSREKKERFSLILESASTNQTSMYLCASRTSGIDEQYFGPGTRLTVT.

This clonotype was seen a few times. This chain uses TRBV12-3 or TRBV12-4 with TRBJ2-3, with 7 positions matching TRBD1. J was trimmed by 4 bases and V by 5 bases; bases with no gene match: 6. The CDR3 loop spans 14 amino acids. CDR3 sequence reads: CASSRGQVADTQYF. CDR3 bases: TGTGCCAGCAGTCGAGGACAGGTGGCAGATACGCAGTATTTT.

This clonotype was picked up many times. V and J are TRBV10-3 and TRBJ1-2; 7 nucleotides agree with TRBD1. Losses at the gene ends were 10 bases for V and 4 bases for J; bases not matched to a gene: 9. The CDR3 loop spans 13 amino acids. Germline values: CDR1 ENHRY, CDR2 SYGVKD. In nucleotides, the CDR3 is TGTGCCACCCCCGACAGGGAAAGCTATGGCTACACCTTC. Amino acids: CATPDRESYGYTF.

This clonotype showed up just a few times. This chain connects TRBV10-3 to TRBJ1-1; the D gene is possibly TRBD1 (5 bases). CDR3 length: 14 residues. V was clipped by 6 bases and J by 7 bases, with 18 bases between them. CDR1 is ENHRY and CDR2 is SYGVKD in the germline V gene. CDR3 in DNA: TGTGCCATCAGCTTGGGACTCCTAGGAGGTGAAGCTTTCTTT. The encoded protein is CAISLGLLGGEAFF.

This chain connects TRBV5-1 to TRBJ2-7, with D unclear. CDR1 SGHRS and CDR2 YFSETQ come from the germline V gene. The CDR3 totals 11 residues. V lost 1 base and J lost 7, with 6 bases in between. CDR3 amino acids: CASSLNNEQYF. Written as DNA, the CDR3 is TGCGCCAGCAGCTTGAATAATGAGCAGTACTTC.

This clonotype was seen a handful of times. J is TRBJ2-5 and V is TRBV20-1, with D possibly TRBD1 on 6 matching bases. Germline CDR1 DFQATT, CDR2 SNEGSKA (reference sequence). V lost 3 bases and J 3 bases, leaving 17 bases between the germline ends. The CDR3 runs 15 residues. The CDR3 nucleotides are TGCAGTGCTAGCCCCCTACAGGGAGTGGAAGAGACCCAGTACTTC. Translation gives CSASPLQGVEETQYF.

The CDR3 region has the DNA TGTGCCAGCCGTGATCGGGCCGCTTGGGGAGCTTTCTTT. Residues: CASRDRAAWGAFF. J is TRBJ1-1 and V is TRBV12-3 or TRBV12-4; no clear D. The CDR3 runs to 13 residues. V was clipped by 8 bases and J by 10 bases, with 20 bases between them.

This clonotype was recorded at least ten times. The chain carries TRBV7-3 and TRBJ2-4; TRBD2 is a possible D gene (6 bases). The CDR3 contains 14 residues. V was shortened by 3 bases and J by 6 bases, with 12 bases between the two germline ends. In germline, CDR1 is SGHTA, CDR2 FQGTGA. CDR3 sequence (DNA): TGTGCCAGCAGCTTGGAGGGCCCTAGAAACATTCAGTACTTC. This codes for CASSLEGPRNIQYF.

This clonotype has just a few counts. V gene TRBV6-6 combines with J gene TRBJ2-5; 7 nucleotides agree with TRBD2. V dropped 5 bases and J dropped 1; count of bases not matched to a gene: 7. Per the germline V gene, CDR1 is MNHNY and CDR2 is SVGAGI (reference sequence). The CDR3 extends over 15 amino acids. The CDR3 DNA sequence: TGTGCCAGCAGTAAATTGGGGGGGGTCCAAGAGACCCAGTACTTC. The encoded protein is CASSKLGGVQETQYF.

This clonotype was picked up many times. V is TRBV7-9 and J is TRBJ2-4; a weak D match, TRBD2 (6 bases). This CDR3 contains 16 residues. Looked up from germline, CDR1 is SEHNR and CDR2 is FQNEAQ (reference sequence). V shed 5 bases and J shed 3 bases, with 17 bases lying between them. CDR3 region: CASSPPGGVRKNIQYF. The CDR3 nucleotides read TGTGCCAGCAGCCCCCCGGGCGGGGTCCGCAAAAACATTCAGTACTTC. The complete variable domain, with remaining parts taken from reference TRBV7-9 and TRBJ2-4, reads DTGVSQNPRHKITKRGQNVTFRCDPISEHNRLYWYRQTLGQGPEFLTYFQNEAQLEKSRLLSDRFSAERPKGSFSTLEIQRTEQGDSAMYLCASSPPGGVRKNIQYFGAGTRLSVL.

This clonotype was seen repeatedly, ten times or more. The chain employs TRBV18 and TRBJ2-3, with a tentative D call TRBD1 (5 bases). Trimming removed 1 base at V and 1 base at J, with 9 bases between. The CDR3 runs to 15 residues. Germline V CDR1 and CDR2: KGHSH, LQKENI. The CDR3 sequence is CASSPQDTGTDTQYF. For the CDR3, the DNA is TGTGCCAGCTCACCACAGGACACCGGCACAGATACGCAGTATTTT.

This clonotype has at least ten counts. V gene TRBV29-1 combines with J gene TRBJ1-1; perhaps TRBD1 as D (5 bases). From germline, CDR1 is SQVTM and CDR2 ANQGSEA. V was cut by 4 bases and J by 5 bases, with 14 bases left in between. The CDR3 has 13 residues. CDR3: CSVGASGKTEAFF. In DNA form, the CDR3 reads TGCAGCGTTGGGGCATCAGGGAAAACTGAAGCTTTCTTT. Supplemented by reference TRBV29-1 and TRBJ1-1, the full variable domain reads SAVISQKPSRDICQRGTSLTIQCQVDSQVTMMFWYRQQPGQSLTLIATANQGSEATYESGFVIDKFPISRPNLTFSTLTVSNMSPEDSSIYLCSVGASGKTEAFFGQGTRLTVV.

This clonotype has ten or more counts. The chain has TRBV18 and TRBJ2-5; D is ambiguous. V lost 4 bases, J lost 4 bases, and 13 bases lay in between. Per the germline V gene, CDR1 is KGHSH and CDR2 is LQKENI. This CDR3 contains 14 residues. The DNA of the CDR3 is TGTGCCAGCTCACATCCGGGTTTCCGAGAGACCCAGTACTTC. Encoded protein: CASSHPGFRETQYF.

V gene TRBV7-8 combines with J gene TRBJ2-3; the match to TRBD2 covers 7 bases. Trimming removed 0 bases from V and 6 bases from J; junction bases left unmatched: 9. The CDR3 totals 16 residues. Germline CDR1 is SGHVS and CDR2 is FQNEAQ. CDR3 DNA: TGTGCCAGCAGCTTAGCCCCGACTAGCTGGACGGATACGCAGTATTTT. As protein: CASSLAPTSWTDTQYF.

CDR3 sequence reads: CASSLYSISGNTIYF. The CDR3 bases are TGCGCCAGCAGCTTGTATAGTATCTCTGGAAACACCATATATTTT. V is TRBV5-1 and J is TRBJ1-3; no reliable D call. CDR3 size: 15 residues. V lost 1 base and J lost 0, with 8 bases in between. CDR1 and CDR2 from the germline V gene are SGHRS and YFSETQ.

The chain is built from TRBV29-1 and TRBJ2-7; the D is unclear. Germline V gene sequence: CDR1 SQVTM, CDR2 ANQGSEA. The CDR3 has 11 residues. V was cut by 4 bases and J by 3 bases, with 7 bases left in between. The CDR3 DNA reads TGCAGCGTTGTGTTAGGCTACGAGCAGTACTTC. It translates to CSVVLGYEQYF.

This clonotype was observed at least ten times. This chain uses TRBV6-2 or TRBV6-3 with TRBJ2-5, with a possible D match to TRBD2 (6 bases). CDR1 and CDR2 (germline): MNHEY, SVGEGT. The V gene lost 7 bases and the J gene lost 4 bases, with 22 bases spanning the gap. The CDR3 length is 16 residues. CDR3: CASTLPISGARETQYF. CDR3 bases: TGTGCCAGCACCCTACCGATCTCGGGAGCACGAGAGACCCAGTACTTC.

This clonotype was recorded a few times. As DNA, the CDR3 is TGTGCCACAGGAGAGGGGAAGGGCGAGACGGAGACCCAGTACTTC. Protein sequence: CATGEGKGETETQYF. This chain links TRBV15 with TRBJ2-5, with D perhaps assigned TRBD1 or TRBD2 (5 bases each). V lost 9 bases and J lost 5, with 22 bases in between. This CDR3 is built from 15 residues. Germline CDR1 reads LNHNV; CDR2 reads YYDKDF (reference sequence). Variable domain in full (rest from reference TRBV15 and TRBJ2-5): DAMVIQNPRYQVTQFGKPVTLSCSQTLNHNVMYWYQQKSSQAPKLLFHYYDKDFNNEADTPDNFQSRRPNTSFCFLDIRSPGLGDTAMYLCATGEGKGETETQYFGPGTRLLVL.

A few counts support this clonotype. The chain uses TRBV6-1 and TRBJ1-1; no firm D call. The germline V gene encodes CDR1 MNHNS and CDR2 SASEGT. The CDR3 length is 12 residues. V was pared by 1 base and J by 10 bases, with 10 bases between. The CDR3 DNA is TGTGCCAGCAGTGAAGGACCAGGAGGAGCTTTCTTT. This encodes CASSEGPGGAFF.

The chain uses TRBV7-9 and TRBJ2-7; possibly TRBD2 for D (6 bases). The CDR3 is 17 residues long. Per germline, CDR1 SEHNR and CDR2 FQNEAQ (reference sequence). V lost 1 base, J lost 7 bases, and 23 bases lay in between. CDR3: CASSLEQRTRQTSEQYF. The CDR3, as DNA: TGTGCCAGCAGCTTAGAACAGAGGACACGACAGACTAGTGAGCAGTACTTC.